This T cell receptor beta chain was recorded in a study of T cell repertoires in cytomegalovirus infection. Looking at the study overall: Evidence of both CMV infection and a matching HLA type came from public TCR beta signatures. Study-level findings and limits: Within the response measured ex vivo, HLA-C-restricted CMV-specific TCR beta clonotypes were dominant. Cumulative frequency of public TCR beta families picked out carriers of CMV plus the relevant HLA.

This CDR3 has 13 amino acids. The germline V gene encodes CDR1 DFQATT and CDR2 SNEGSKA (reference sequence). The V and J ends lost 0 bases and 1 base respectively, with 7 bases between them. A single record per CDR3 protein comes from TCRdb applying MiXCR to the reads. The sample holds 160,000 or so distinct CDR3 sequences, less than 25% seen once. A remark on this clonotype: Antigen: not known.

Sequencing was carried out using PBMCs. The TCR sequence derives from a human donor in good health (CMV status not recorded). Some clones in this sample may be carry-over from other donors' samples. The chain combines TRBV20-1 with TRBJ2-7, with D unresolved. As DNA, the CDR3 is TGCAGTGCTAGAGATCCCCAATCCTACGAGCAGTACTTC. Amino acids: CSARDPQSYEQYF.